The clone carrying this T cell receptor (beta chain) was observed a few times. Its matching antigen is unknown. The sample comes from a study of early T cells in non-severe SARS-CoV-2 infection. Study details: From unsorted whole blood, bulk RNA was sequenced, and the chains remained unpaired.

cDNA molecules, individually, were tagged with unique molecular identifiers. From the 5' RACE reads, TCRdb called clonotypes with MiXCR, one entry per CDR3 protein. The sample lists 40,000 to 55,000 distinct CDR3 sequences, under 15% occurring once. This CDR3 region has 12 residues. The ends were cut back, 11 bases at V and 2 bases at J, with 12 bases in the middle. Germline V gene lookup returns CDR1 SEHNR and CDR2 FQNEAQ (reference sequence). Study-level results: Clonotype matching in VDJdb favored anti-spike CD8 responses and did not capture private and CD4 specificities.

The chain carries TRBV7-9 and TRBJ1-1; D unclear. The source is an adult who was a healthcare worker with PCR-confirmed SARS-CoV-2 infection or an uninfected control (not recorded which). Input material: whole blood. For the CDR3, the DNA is TGTGCCTCCTCGGTCGGAAACACTGAAGCTTTCTTT. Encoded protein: CASSVGNTEAFF.